The TCR beta chain under discussion was sequenced for a study of blood T cell repertoires in COVID-19. Original methodology: The assay estimated nucleated cells by amplifying reference gene primers. The table came from immunoSEQ multiplex PCR; TCRdb's copy has only in-frame clones and leaves some out. V, J and clone size derive from that table, while D and trimming were established from the DNA sequence. The sample has fewer than 150,000 clones; roughly 80% are singletons. Germline trimming cut 6 bases from V and 3 bases from J; bases unmatched to any gene: 9. This CDR3 comprises 15 residues. Germline V lookup: CDR1 SGHRS, CDR2 YFSETQ.

The chain employs TRBV5-1 and TRBJ2-1; 7 positions match TRBD1. The sequence was obtained from a human donor in a cohort sampled during active COVID-19. Material: peripheral blood. In DNA, the CDR3 is TGCGCCAGCACCCCGCTGCCAGGGGGCTACAATGAGCAGTTCTTC. As protein: CASTPLPGGYNEQFF.